This T cell receptor (beta chain) is drawn from a study of blood T cell repertoires in COVID-19. Across the whole study: Acute and convalescent COVID-19 specimens originated in the United States, Italy and Spain. Sample material is recorded as cDNA or gDNA derived from T cells, B-cell-depleted T cells, or PBMCs.

Either two negative PCRs, clearance, or symptom resolution qualified Cohort 3 donors as recovered. As handled by the study authors: By means of reference gene primer amplification, nucleated cell counts were estimated. Produced via immunoSEQ multiplex PCR; TCRdb's table is partial and in-frame only. The DNA gave D and trimming, while V, J and clone size come from that table. The repertoire includes approximately 350,000 clones, roughly four fifths of them detected once, and 5% to 5.5% sits in the top ten. The CDR3 covers 14 residues. Per the germline V gene, CDR1 is LGHNA and CDR2 is YSLEER. V lost 0 bases to trimming and J lost 7 bases, with 12 bases between them.

The TCR sequence derives from a woman between 50 and 59 years old who had recovered from COVID-19. V usage is TRBV4-3 and J usage is TRBJ1-2, with D unclear. Input material: PBMCs or T cells enriched from blood (not recorded which). The CDR3 sequence is CASSQDPGIGGYTF. CDR3 nucleotides: TGCGCCAGCAGCCAAGATCCGGGAATTGGTGGCTACACCTTC.